Described below is a single T cell receptor (beta chain) sequence and its context. The antigen is unknown. Production of TCR beta cDNA relied on 5'RACE template switching with UMIs. Using the 5' RACE reads, TCRdb records one entry per CDR3 protein without DNA. The sample's table shows over 350,000 distinct CDR3 sequences. There are 14 residues in the CDR3. Germline CDR1 is SGHTA and CDR2 is FQGTGA. This entry comes from a study of T cells expressing NK-cell markers. Study context: Of eight sequenced donors, seven were HCMV-seropositive and one HCMV-seronegative. Points from the study as a whole: Six donors carried dominant NKG2C+ clonotypes that made up roughly 1.0-7.5% of their CD8+ T cells.

The chain employs TRBV7-3 and TRBJ1-1; TCRdb returns TRBD1, unconfirmable since there is no DNA. Sequenced sample: blood T cells: a sorted CD56 or NKG2C T cell subset, CD4+ or CD8+ T cells, or bulk PBMC T cells (not recorded which). The TCR was taken from a woman aged 45-59 years in good health. The CDR3 here is CASTVTGGDTEAFF.